This T cell receptor beta chain came from a study of T cells in Graves' hyperthyroidism and ophthalmopathy. J was trimmed by 2 bases and V by 6 bases; bases with no gene match: 9. This CDR3 is 14 amino acids long. CDR1 and CDR2 from the germline V gene are DFQATT and SNEGSKA (reference sequence). This clonotype was seen repeatedly, ten times or more. The antigen remains unidentified. TCR beta CDR3 sequences were amplified from RNA transcripts. First-round RT-PCR with HTBI primers amplified the TCR CDR3 region. TCRdb itself ran the multiplex PCR reads through MiXCR, one entry per CDR3 protein. The sample has fewer than 350,000 distinct CDR3 sequences; 15% to 20% are singletons. General study results and limits: Stable hyperthyroidism was told apart from ophthalmopathy by a model built on 13 V-J features.

Material: blood. This rearrangement joins TRBV20-1 to TRBJ2-7, with 8 bases that match TRBD2. The receptor was isolated from a man aged 50 or older with Graves' ophthalmopathy. The CDR3 spells CSAPSGAGAYEQYF. The CDR3 DNA reads as TGCAGTGCCCCCTCTGGAGCGGGGGCCTACGAGCAGTACTTC.